These T cell receptor beta chains were read from a single sample in a study of metastatic and nonmetastatic thyroid tumors. TCRdb re-called the PCR reads via MiXCR. The sample includes 7,700 or so clones, 25% to 35% seen only once; the top ten take less than 30%. What was sequenced was adjacent normal tissue. The receptors were gathered from a male donor with papillary thyroid cancer or a benign thyroid nodule (not recorded which). Some clones in this sample may be carry-over from other donors' samples. Both conserved end residues are part of each CDR3. D genes are given only for firm matches. Size values are once, few and many counts, or a class for expanded clones, and some rows have none.

>TRBJ2-7|NA|TRBV7-3|NA
TGTGCCAGCAGCTTAACCCCCTTAACCGAGCAGTACTTC
CASSLTPLTEQYF
>TRBJ2-7|few|TRBV6-1|TRBD1
TGTGCCAGCAGATTCACGACAGGGAGCTCCTACGAGCAGTACTTC
CASRFTTGSSYEQYF
>TRBJ1-1|NA|TRBV9|NA
TGTGCCAGCAGCGGATCTAACACTGAAGCTTTCTTT
CASSGSNTEAFF
>TRBJ1-1|NA|TRBV6-2/TRBV6-3|NA
TGTGCCAGCAGTTACTCGAGGGGGGACACTGAAGCTTTCTTT
CASSYSRGDTEAFF
>TRBJ2-1|few|TRBV6-1|NA
TGTGCCAGCAGCCGGTCCGTGGGGGGGCGAGAGCAGTTCTTC
CASSRSVGGREQFF
>TRBJ1-6|NA|TRBV11-2|NA
TGTGCCAGCAGCCTTGAGAGGAGGAATTCACCCCTCCACTTT
CASSLERRNSPLHF
>TRBJ2-4|NA|TRBV6-1|NA
TGTGCCAGCAGTCGTTCCTCAGGAGGCAAAAACATTCAGTACTTC
CASSRSSGGKNIQYF
>TRBJ2-3|NA|TRBV5-1|TRBD2
TGCGCCAGCAGCCCAAATAGCGGGAGGGTGGTTGTGGATACGCAGTATTTT
CASSPNSGRVVVDTQYF
>TRBJ1-3|NA|TRBV4-1|NA
TGCGCCAGCAGCCAAGACTACCCTGGAAACACCATATATTTT
CASSQDYPGNTIYF
>TRBJ1-3|large|TRBV6-1|TRBD1
TGTGCCAGCAGTTCCGGGACAGGCTCTGGAAACACCATATATTTT
CASSSGTGSGNTIYF
>TRBJ2-5|NA|TRBV6-1|TRBD2
TGTGCCAGCTCACCGGGAGGAGGAGAGACCCAGTACTTC
CASSPGGGETQYF
>TRBJ2-5|NA|TRBV20-1|NA
TGCAGTGCTTGGGACAACCAGCGGGAGACCCAGTACTTC
CSAWDNQRETQYF
>TRBJ2-7|few|TRBV19|TRBD2
TGTGCCAGTAGTTCGGGGACTAGTTTCAGCGAGCAGTACTTC
CASSSGTSFSEQYF
>TRBJ2-5|NA|TRBV15|TRBD2
TGTGCCACCAGCAGAGAGCCGGTACTAGCGGGAGCGGCTGAGTACTTC
CATSREPVLAGAAEYF
>TRBJ1-2|NA|TRBV7-3|NA
TGTGCCAGCAGTTACTCGGGCAGGACAAACTATGGCTACACCTTC
CASSYSGRTNYGYTF
>TRBJ1-3|NA|TRBV6-6|NA
TGTGCCAGCAGTTACGACAGCTCTGGAAACACCATATATTTT
CASSYDSSGNTIYF
>TRBJ2-1|medium-sized|TRBV11-2|NA
NA
CASSFGSGDNEQFF
>TRBJ1-1|NA|TRBV11-2|TRBD1
TGTGCCAGCAGTCTGGGGACAGGGTCTAATGAAGCTTTCTTT
CASSLGTGSNEAFF
>TRBJ2-2|few|TRBV11-2|NA
TGTGCCAGCAGCTTAAGAGGGGACTCGAACACCGGGGAGCTGTTTTTT
CASSLRGDSNTGELFF
>TRBJ1-4|few|TRBV27|NA
TGTGCCAGCAGTCCCTTCGACGGTGAAAAACTGTTTTTT
CASSPFDGEKLFF
>TRBJ2-5|once|TRBV5-1|NA
TGCGCCAGCAGCCATTGGCGTCCCCAAGAGACCCAGTACTTC
CASSHWRPQETQYF
>TRBJ1-5|NA|TRBV12-3/TRBV12-4|TRBD1
TGTGCCAGCAGTCAAGGACAGGGAAATCAGCCCCAGCATTTT
CASSQGQGNQPQHF
>TRBJ2-6|NA|TRBV6-5|TRBD1
TGTGCCAGCACCGGACAGGGGATGTTTGACTCTGGGGCCAACGTCCTGACTTTC
CASTGQGMFDSGANVLTF
>TRBJ1-2|NA|TRBV6-4|NA
TGTGCCAGCAGCCGTGGACAGATCTATGGCTACACCTTC
CASSRGQIYGYTF
>TRBJ2-7|NA|TRBV7-2|TRBD2
TGTGCCAGCAGGGAGGGACTAGCGGGGGGCTACGAGAAGTACTTC
CASREGLAGGYEKYF
>TRBJ1-2|NA|TRBV9|TRBD1
TGTGCCAGCAGCGTAGAGGTGGGACAGGGTTATAATGGCTACACCTTC
CASSVEVGQGYNGYTF
>TRBJ1-1|NA|TRBV27|NA
TGTGCCAGCAATCTACGTGCGGGACGGCAGAACACTGAAGCTTTCTTT
CASNLRAGRQNTEAFF
>TRBJ2-3|medium-sized|TRBV12-3/TRBV12-4|NA
TGTGCCAGCAGTATCTACCTCTTAGCGGCCGACACAGATACGCAGTATTTT
CASSIYLLAADTDTQYF
>TRBJ1-3|medium-sized|TRBV18|NA
TGTGCCAGCTCAGGTGGTACAGGGAGCTCTGGAAACACCATATATTTT
CASSGGTGSSGNTIYF
>TRBJ2-1|NA|TRBV20-1|TRBD2
TGCAGTGCTAGTCCCAGCGGGAGGGAGGTCAATGAGCAGTTCTTC
CSASPSGREVNEQFF
>TRBJ2-3|many|TRBV29-1|TRBD2
TGCAGCGTTGGGCAGCGGGAGGTGGCGGATACGCAGTATTTT
CSVGQREVADTQYF
>TRBJ1-1|NA|TRBV6-6|NA
TGTGCCAGCAGTTTTACAGTCAACACTGAAGCTTTCTTT
CASSFTVNTEAFF
>TRBJ2-1|medium-sized|TRBV10-1|TRBD2
TGCGCCAGCAGTGGGGCTAGCGGGGACAATGAGCAGTTCTTC
CASSGASGDNEQFF
>TRBJ2-2|many|TRBV4-1|NA
TGCGCCAGCAGCCTAACTAGCACTACCGGGGAGCTGTTTTTT
CASSLTSTTGELFF
>TRBJ2-5|NA|TRBV4-2|TRBD2
TGTGCCAGCAGCCGCCTAAGGGTAGCGGGGTGGGCTCGAATAGTAGATACCCAGTACTTC
CASSRLRVAGWARIVDTQYF
>TRBJ2-5|NA|TRBV6-1|NA
TGTGCCAGCATGCGGCTGGGGGTTGAGTTACAAGATACCCAGTACTTC
CASMRLGVELQDTQYF
>TRBJ1-6|many|TRBV6-6|NA
TGTGCCAGCAGTTTCCGACAGGAGAGCTCCTATAATTCACCCCTCCACTTT
CASSFRQESSYNSPLHF
>TRBJ2-2|NA|TRBV5-5|TRBD1
TGTGCCAGCAGAGCAGCAGGGGGCGCGAACACCGGGGAGCTGTTTTTT
CASRAAGGANTGELFF
>TRBJ1-1|medium-sized|TRBV19|NA
TGTGCCAGTGGGCGCTTCGCTGAAGCTTTCTTT
CASGRFAEAFF
>TRBJ1-2|few|TRBV2|NA
TGTGCCAGCAACATTCAGAGGGGAAACTATGGCTACACCTTC
CASNIQRGNYGYTF
>TRBJ1-6|many|TRBV6-1|TRBD1
TGTGCCAGCACTTTGGGACAGACCAGCTCCTATAATTCACCCCTCCACTTT
CASTLGQTSSYNSPLHF
>TRBJ2-1|NA|TRBV11-2|NA
TGTGCCAGCAGCGCACGACTCGGCGGCTCCTACAATGAGCAGTTCTTC
CASSARLGGSYNEQFF
>TRBJ2-5|many|TRBV19|NA
TGTGCCAGTAGAATCGAGACCCAGTACTTC
CASRIETQYF
>TRBJ1-3|NA|TRBV6-1|NA
TGTGCCAGCAGAACCCAGCAGAGGACTGGAAACACCATATATTTT
CASRTQQRTGNTIYF
>TRBJ1-1|few|TRBV12-5|TRBD1
TGTGCTAGTGGTTGGGGGCGCCTGGTTGAGACAGGGGGCGTTGGCACTGAAGCTTTCTTT
CASGWGRLVETGGVGTEAFF